Reported below is one T cell receptor (beta chain). The antigen is not known. The source of the sample is a study of long-term antiretroviral therapy in people with HIV. Study results and limitations: Clones that had undergone expansion before ART prevailed in the repertoire throughout all time points.

V dropped 3 bases and J dropped 2 bases, with 12 bases sitting between them. CDR1 and CDR2 (germline): LNHDA, SQIVND (reference sequence). The CDR3 is made up of 15 amino acids. Runs used v3.0 of the immunoSEQ assay and were done at survey level. Sequenced by immunoSEQ multiplex PCR; TCRdb stores in-frame clones only, minus some. Altogether some 28,000 clones are present, more than 75% being singletons, with the ten largest covering 4.1%. Every donor contributed at least one pre-ART and at least two post-ART PBMC samples. This sequence joins TRBV19 and TRBJ2-3; D may correspond to TRBD1 or TRBD2 (5 bases each). The sequence was obtained from a woman aged 18-30 years with HIV. Here the sequenced sample was unsorted PBMCs, taken 0.5 years after starting antiretroviral therapy. The DNA of the CDR3 is TGTGCCAGTAGTATCCGGGACGTCCCCACAGATACGCAGTATTTT. It encodes CASSIRDVPTDTQYF.